This TCR beta chain was observed in a study of blood T cell repertoires in COVID-19. This table comes from immunoSEQ multiplex PCR, and its TCRdb copy is limited to in-frame clones, with some not included. Here the sample spans 87,000 or so clones, approximately 90% being singletons. Germline loops: CDR1 MNHEY, CDR2 SVGEGT. The J segment lost 7 bases and the V segment lost 4 bases, leaving 16 bases of the junction unmatched. The CDR3 is 17 residues long. The V and J genes are TRBV6-2 or TRBV6-3 and TRBJ1-5; 7 nucleotides align to TRBD1. Source material: peripheral blood. The origin of this receptor is a woman in her forties or fifties with active or convalescent COVID-19. CDR3 sequence: CASSSGTVLWDRQPQHF. The DNA for the CDR3 is TGTGCCAGCAGTTCCGGGACAGTACTCTGGGATAGGCAGCCCCAGCATTTT.